This note documents a single T cell receptor (beta chain) sequence. Its antigen has not been determined. No quality values exist for individual bases; no much larger clone is one base distant. The data were obtained in a study of blood T cell repertoires in COVID-19 (TCRdb year 2020). Regarding the research as a whole: Samples from collaborators originated in the United States, Italy and Spain and spanned both the acute and convalescent phases of COVID-19. Where available, HLA class I and class II types were obtained from metadata supplied by the sample provider rather than from assay-based typing. The prospective study material was composed of cDNA or gDNA derived from T cells, B-cell-depleted T cells, or PBMCs. The samples were drawn from two sources: the first 160 participants of the ongoing ImmuneRACE study, and over 950 subjects contributed by 6 global collaborators. The sample metadata nearly always contained a de-identified subject ID, COVID-19 status, age in years and sex. The dataset comprised deeply sampled blood TCRbeta repertoires from subjects exposed to, actively infected with, or recovered from COVID-19. The repertoires were released in a freely available public database meant as a resource for research on the immune response to SARS-CoV-2.

The germline V gene (reference sequence) yields GTSNPN for CDR1 and SVGIG for CDR2. V lost 2 bases and J lost 2 bases, and the count of bases not matched to a germline gene is 7. The CDR3 contains 15 residues, cysteine and phenylalanine counted. The retained sequence is limited to the CDR3, 45 bases, with the frame set at the first base. One collaborating source in Seattle enrolled patients while the patients were actively infected and followed the patients over time throughout the course of disease. The collaborating institutions used their own protocols to collect whole blood in K2EDTA tubes. Collaborator samples were shipped for TCRbeta analysis as frozen whole blood, isolated PBMCs, or DNA extracted from either sample type. Beyond this particular receptor, the publication reports: The quantity of clinical and demographic metadata differed by source and by participant and was supplied without curation.

The immunoSEQ Assay, a bias-controlled multiplex PCR, was used to amplify TCRbeta CDR3 regions from genomic DNA. Per the authors' processing: Within the assay, amplification of reference gene primers was used to estimate how many nucleated cells each sample contained. Sequence reads were collapsed and filtered to measure the absolute abundance of every unique TCRbeta CDR3 rearrangement. For each sample, productive Simpson clonality was calculated as the square root of Simpson's diversity index across productive rearrangements. TCRdb holds this immuneACCESS table with in-frame rearrangements only. Some clones are missing; in checked studies, unresolved V genes explain under half, and the rest has no known cause. V and J calls and clone size are as listed in that table; D and trimming were resolved from the DNA. The sample has fewer than 700,000 clones on record, about 88% of them singletons. The top ten clones comprise roughly 8.3% of the sample.

The sample taken for sequencing was peripheral blood. This receptor was obtained from a woman in her fifties or sixties with COVID-19, enrolled during active disease. Rearrangement joined TRBV30 to TRBJ2-5; 8 bases in between match TRBD1. The CDR3 protein: CAWSLDRGGQETQYF. Read as DNA, the sequence is TGTGCCTGGAGTTTAGACAGGGGCGGGCAAGAGACCCAGTACTTC.